The present T cell receptor (beta chain) was sequenced within a study of blood T cell repertoires in COVID-19. Study context: Specimens from acute and convalescent COVID-19 originated in the United States, Italy and Spain. T cells, B-cell-depleted T cells, or PBMCs provided the cDNA or gDNA that served as material.

This clone was counted once. Participant ages covered roughly 18 to 89 years across around 22 US areas. Recovered Cohort 3 donors showed two negative PCRs, clearance, or symptom resolution. Method: immunoSEQ multiplex PCR; TCRdb's copy keeps in-frame clones and lacks some. This table holds 350,000 to 450,000 clones, 75% to 90% found once. Germline V CDR1 and CDR2: LNHDA, SQIVND (reference sequence). The CDR3 runs to 15 residues. The ends lost 7 bases at V and 0 bases at J; junction bases unmatched: 8. The receptor was derived from a woman aged 45-65 years who had recovered from COVID-19. V is TRBV19 and J is TRBJ1-1; 7 nucleotides match TRBD1. Input material: PBMCs or T cells enriched from blood (not recorded which). CDR3 amino acids: CASTSQGELNTEAFF. In nucleotides, the CDR3 is TGTGCCAGTACCTCCCAGGGGGAATTGAACACTGAAGCTTTCTTT. Full variable domain (rest looked up from reference TRBV19 and TRBJ1-1): DGGITQSPKYLFRKEGQNVTLSCEQNLNHDAMYWYRQDPGQGLRLIYYSQIVNDFQKGDIAEGYSVSREKKESFPLTVTSAQKNPTAFYLCASTSQGELNTEAFFGQGTRLTVV.